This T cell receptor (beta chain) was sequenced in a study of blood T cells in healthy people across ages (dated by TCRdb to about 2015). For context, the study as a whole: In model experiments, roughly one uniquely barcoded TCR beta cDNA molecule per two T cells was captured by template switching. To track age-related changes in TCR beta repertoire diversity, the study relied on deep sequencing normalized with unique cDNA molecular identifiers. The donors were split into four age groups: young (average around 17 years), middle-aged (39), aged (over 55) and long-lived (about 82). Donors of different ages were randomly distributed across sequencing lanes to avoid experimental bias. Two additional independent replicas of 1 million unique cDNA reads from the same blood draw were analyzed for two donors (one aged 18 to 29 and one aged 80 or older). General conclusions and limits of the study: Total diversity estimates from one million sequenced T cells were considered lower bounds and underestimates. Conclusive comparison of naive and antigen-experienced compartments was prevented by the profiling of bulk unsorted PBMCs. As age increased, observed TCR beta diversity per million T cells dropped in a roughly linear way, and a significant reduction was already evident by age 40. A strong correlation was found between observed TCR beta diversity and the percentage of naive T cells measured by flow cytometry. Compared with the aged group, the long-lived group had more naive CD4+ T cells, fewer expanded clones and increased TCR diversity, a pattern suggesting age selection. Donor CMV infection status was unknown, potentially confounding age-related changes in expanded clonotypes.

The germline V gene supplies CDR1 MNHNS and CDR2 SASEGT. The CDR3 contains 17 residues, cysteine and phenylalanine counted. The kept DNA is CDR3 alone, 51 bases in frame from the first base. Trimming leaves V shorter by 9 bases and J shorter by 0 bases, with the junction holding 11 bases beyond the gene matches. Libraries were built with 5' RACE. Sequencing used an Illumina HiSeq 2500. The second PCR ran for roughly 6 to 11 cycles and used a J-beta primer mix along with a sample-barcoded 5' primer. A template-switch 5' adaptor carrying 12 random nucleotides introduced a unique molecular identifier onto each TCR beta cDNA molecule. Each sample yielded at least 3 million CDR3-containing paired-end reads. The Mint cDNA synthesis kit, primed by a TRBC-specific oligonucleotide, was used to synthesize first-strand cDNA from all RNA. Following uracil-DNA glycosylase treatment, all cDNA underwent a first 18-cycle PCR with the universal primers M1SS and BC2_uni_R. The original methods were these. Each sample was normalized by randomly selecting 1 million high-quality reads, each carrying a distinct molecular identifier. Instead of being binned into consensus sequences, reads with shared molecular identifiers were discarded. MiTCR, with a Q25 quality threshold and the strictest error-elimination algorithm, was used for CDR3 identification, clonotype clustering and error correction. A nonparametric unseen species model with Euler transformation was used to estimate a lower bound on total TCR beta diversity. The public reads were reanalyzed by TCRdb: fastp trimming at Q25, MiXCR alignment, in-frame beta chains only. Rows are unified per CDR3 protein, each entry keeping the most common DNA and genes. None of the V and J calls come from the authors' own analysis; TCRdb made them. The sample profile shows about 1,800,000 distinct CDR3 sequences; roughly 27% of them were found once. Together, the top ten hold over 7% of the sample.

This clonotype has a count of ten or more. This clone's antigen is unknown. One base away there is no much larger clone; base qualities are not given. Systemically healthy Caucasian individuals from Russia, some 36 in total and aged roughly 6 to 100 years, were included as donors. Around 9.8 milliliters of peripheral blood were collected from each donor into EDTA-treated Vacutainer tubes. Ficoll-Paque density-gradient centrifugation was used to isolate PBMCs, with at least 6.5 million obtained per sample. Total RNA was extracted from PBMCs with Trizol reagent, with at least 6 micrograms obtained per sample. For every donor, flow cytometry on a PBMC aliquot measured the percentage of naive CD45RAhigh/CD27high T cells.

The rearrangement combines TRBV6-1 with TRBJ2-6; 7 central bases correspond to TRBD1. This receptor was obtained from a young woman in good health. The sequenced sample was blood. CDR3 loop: CASKAWTGSSGANVLTF. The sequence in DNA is TGTGCCAGTAAAGCCTGGACAGGAAGCTCTGGGGCCAACGTCCTGACTTTC.